In its sample, the clone carrying this T cell receptor beta chain was seen a few times. Its specificity is unknown. The J segment lost 0 bases and the V segment lost 5 bases, leaving 13 bases of the junction unmatched. Per the germline V gene, CDR1 is SGHAT and CDR2 is FQNNGV. The CDR3 has 18 amino acids. The record originates from a study of cytomegalovirus exposure and HLA in healthy donors. Study-level points and caveats: Most CMV-associated TCR beta chains appeared HLA-restricted in a later analysis. The likely origin of a cluster of highly shared sequence variants was a sequencing artifact.

A multiplex PCR was run with 60 Vbeta primers and 13 Jbeta primers. In the original processing: Unique TCR beta chains numbered approximately 80 million in a later analysis, with around 10 million shared. The method was immunoSEQ multiplex PCR; TCRdb's version includes in-frame clones alone and lacks a portion of them. That table supplies the V and J calls and clone size; D and trimming were determined from the DNA. The sample includes 100,000 to 150,000 clones, 17% of them seen just once. The chain carries TRBV11-2 and TRBJ2-3; 8 bases align to TRBD2. The material sequenced was PBMCs. This TCR was sampled from a female donor in good health and CMV-seropositive. CDR3 sequence (DNA): TGTGCCAGCAGCCACGGGGGGAGCGGGAGAATTAGCACAGATACGCAGTATTTT. Encoded protein: CASSHGGSGRISTDTQYF. The full variable domain, with the rest looked up from reference TRBV11-2 and TRBJ2-3, is EAGVAQSPRYKIIEKRQSVAFWCNPISGHATLYWYQQILGQGPKLLIQFQNNGVVDDSQLPKDRFSAERLKGVDSTLKIQPAKLEDSAVYLCASSHGGSGRISTDTQYFGPGTRLTVL.